This passage covers 25 T cell receptor beta chains from one sample sequenced in a study of CXCR3-negative and CXCR3-positive naive CD8 T cells. The method, 5' RACE with UMI labels, was used to prepare the TRB cDNA libraries. One entry per CDR3 protein, without DNA, is what TCRdb gives after re-calling the 5' RACE reads. The sample data list fewer than 140,000 distinct CDR3 sequences. Study-wide results and caveats: CXCR3-positive naive cells had TRB CDR3s that were more hydrophobic than CXCR3-negative naive cells had.

These TCRs' antigens remain unknown. The sample was naive CXCR3+ CD8+ T cells from blood. Stated subset: CD45RO-CCR7+CD27+CD95- naive CD8+ T cells expressing CXCR3 (TNR3+). The receptors were sampled from a human donor in good health. Some clones in this sample may be carry-over from other donors' samples.

The V call is TRBV25-1, the J call TRBJ2-5. CDR3 length equals 13 residues. The germline V gene has CDR1 MGHDK and CDR2 SYGVNS. This CDR3 reads CASSEPLEETQYF.

J is TRBJ2-1 and V is TRBV12-5; TCRdb returns TRBD2, unconfirmable since there is no DNA. Looked up from germline, CDR1 is LGHNT and CDR2 is FRNRAP. The CDR3 consists of 17 residues. The CDR3 sequence: CASGQTYLAVGGNEQFF.

V gene TRBV6-5 combines with J gene TRBJ2-2; the D gene TCRdb calls, TRBD1, cannot be checked with no DNA. Germline-derived CDR1 and CDR2 are MNHEY and SVGAGI. The CDR3 length is 15 residues. CDR3 region: CASSPRGGAFGELFF.

The chain recombines TRBV29-1 with TRBJ2-7; the D call from TCRdb, TRBD2, cannot be confirmed without DNA. Germline V gene data show CDR1 as SQVTM and CDR2 as ANQGSEA. The CDR3 loop spans 12 amino acids. This chain's CDR3 is CSARTRLYEQYF.

The chain links TRBV29-1 to TRBJ2-1; the D call of TRBD2 rests on TCRdb alone, since no DNA is present to check it. The length of the CDR3 is 11 residues. Germline V CDR1 and CDR2: SQVTM, ANQGSEA. The CDR3: CSVWAGNEQFF.

The rearrangement joins TRBV4-1 to TRBJ2-7; the D call from TCRdb, TRBD1, cannot be confirmed without DNA. The CDR3 extends over 16 amino acids. Germline V CDR1 and CDR2: MGHRA, YSYEKL. The CDR3 reads CASSQAPGQESYEQYF.

This chain uses TRBV11-2 with TRBJ2-2; TCRdb indicates TRBD1, and absent DNA this call remains unverified. CDR3 length equals 15 residues. CDR1 is SGHAT, CDR2 FQNNGV, per germline. CDR3 amino acids: CASSPSGLNTGELFF.

The rearrangement links TRBV12-3 or TRBV12-4 to TRBJ2-1. This CDR3 spans 12 amino acids. CDR3 amino acids: CASSAPTSEQFF.

V and J are TRBV28 and TRBJ2-7; the D gene TCRdb calls, TRBD1, cannot be checked with no DNA. There are 14 residues in the CDR3. The germline CDR1 and CDR2 sequences are MDHEN and SYDVKM. This CDR3 reads CASSLSATAYEQYF.

The chain joins TRBV7-2 to TRBJ2-7; TCRdb proposes TRBD1, but this gene call is untestable without DNA. CDR3 length: 16 residues. Per germline, CDR1 SGHTA and CDR2 FQGNSA. CDR3 in amino acids: CASSVTGPLYSYEQYF.

The chain couples TRBV20-1 to TRBJ2-5. Looked up from germline, CDR1 is DFQATT and CDR2 is SNEGSKA (reference sequence). The CDR3 sequence is 14 residues long. CDR3 sequence reads: CSADPLRVQETQYF.

This rearrangement joins TRBV29-1 to TRBJ2-1; the D gene TCRdb calls, TRBD1, cannot be checked with no DNA. CDR3 size: 13 residues. CDR1 is SQVTM and CDR2 is ANQGSEA in the germline V gene. The CDR3 reads CSASARDYNEQFF.

The chain links TRBV14 to TRBJ2-1. The CDR3 consists of 14 residues. Germline V CDR1 and CDR2: SGHDN, FVKESK. CDR3 protein: CASSQVQSYNEQFF.

This sequence joins TRBV9 and TRBJ2-6; the TRBD1 assignment by TCRdb is unverifiable without DNA. The CDR3 sequence is 14 residues long. Germline assignment: CDR1 SGDLS and CDR2 YYNGEE. CDR3 amino acids: CASRGGSGANVLTF.

The rearrangement uses TRBV30 and TRBJ2-7; TCRdb indicates TRBD2, and absent DNA this call remains unverified. The CDR3 runs to 17 residues. CDR1 is GTSNPN, CDR2 SVGIG, per germline (reference sequence). CDR3 sequence reads: CAWSGLAEKGSSYEQYF.

The J gene is TRBJ2-7, the V gene TRBV12-5; TCRdb designates TRBD1, a call that cannot be tested without DNA. CDR1 LGHNT and CDR2 FRNRAP come from the germline V gene. This CDR3 comprises 19 residues. The CDR3 region is CASALVGGTGGSRAYEQYF.

V gene TRBV7-3 combines with J gene TRBJ2-7; lacking DNA, the TRBD2 call made by TCRdb goes unchecked. This CDR3 spans 15 amino acids. In germline, CDR1 is SGHTA, CDR2 FQGTGA. The CDR3 sequence: CASSVSGRPYYEQYF.

This rearrangement joins TRBV7-9 to TRBJ2-7; checking the TCRdb D call of TRBD1 is not possible without DNA. This CDR3 is 14 amino acids long. In germline, CDR1 is SEHNR, CDR2 FQNEAQ (reference sequence). The CDR3 reads CASSPGWGGYEQYF.

The V call is TRBV20-1, the J call TRBJ2-7; TCRdb outputs TRBD1, but without DNA this stays unchecked. In germline, CDR1 is DFQATT, CDR2 SNEGSKA (reference sequence). The CDR3 loop spans 13 amino acids. The CDR3 here is CSAREGQLGEQYF.

The CDR3 sequence: CASSEAGGNTEAFF. This chain links TRBV6-1 with TRBJ1-1. CDR1 is MNHNS and CDR2 is SASEGT in the germline V gene. The CDR3 sequence is 14 residues long.

The J gene is TRBJ1-5, the V gene TRBV24-1; TCRdb outputs TRBD1, but without DNA this stays unchecked. The CDR3 totals 14 residues. Germline assignment: CDR1 KGHDR and CDR2 SFDVKD. The CDR3 loop is CATSEWDSNQPQHF.

The chain joins TRBV6-5 to TRBJ2-3. This CDR3 region has 13 residues. Per the germline V gene, CDR1 is MNHEY and CDR2 is SVGAGI. CDR3 sequence: CASSRLATDTQYF.

V is TRBV28 and J is TRBJ2-3; TCRdb lists TRBD2, though no DNA is available to test this call. There are 15 residues in the CDR3. CDR1 and CDR2 (germline): MDHEN, SYDVKM. CDR3 loop: CASYAGLAGDDTQYF.

The chain has TRBV12-3 or TRBV12-4 and TRBJ2-7; TCRdb names TRBD2, which stays unverified in the absence of DNA. The CDR3 runs 14 residues. CDR3 protein: CASSLGGGSHEQHF.

The rearrangement uses TRBV14 and TRBJ1-2. The germline V gene has CDR1 SGHDN and CDR2 FVKESK. The CDR3 covers 15 residues. This chain's CDR3 is CASSQDGGVRDGYTF. The whole variable domain, remainder taken from reference TRBV14 and TRBJ1-2, is EAGVTQFPSHSVIEKGQTVTLRCDPISGHDNLYWYRRVMGKEIKFLLHFVKESKQDESGMPNNRFLAERTGGTYSTLKVQPAELEDSGVYFCASSQDGGVRDGYTFGSGTRLTVV.